This passage covers 10 T cell receptor beta chains from one sample sequenced in a study of T cell responses to AZD1222 COVID-19 vaccine. Profiling relied on immunoSEQ multiplex PCR, and the TCRdb table lists in-frame clones only, not all of them. The sample has about 62,000 clones, about 70% seen once. The sequenced sample was peripheral blood, obtained on day 0 of AZD1222 vaccination. The receptor set was obtained from an adult in good health.

V usage is TRBV7-2 and J usage is TRBJ1-6; no definite D call. Germline assignment: CDR1 SGHTA and CDR2 FQGNSA. The CDR3 contains 15 residues. The V gene lost 2 bases and the J gene lost 7 bases, with 12 bases spanning the gap. This CDR3 is CASSLTSRGNSPLHF. The CDR3 DNA reads TGTGCCAGCAGCTTAACTTCACGGGGAAATTCACCCCTCCACTTT.

There are a few counts of this clone. The same CDR3 arises from other DNA sequences in this sample as well. The V and J genes are TRBV27 and TRBJ1-5, with D perhaps TRBD1 (6 bases). The CDR3 length is 14 residues. Germline CDR1 and CDR2: MNHEY and SMNVEV (reference sequence). V lost 5 bases and J lost 2, with 10 bases in between. The CDR3 bases are TGTGCCAGCAGTCTGGAGGGGGGCAATCAGCCCCAGCATTTT. This sequence encodes CASSLEGGNQPQHF.

The chain joins TRBV4-3 to TRBJ1-6; D is unresolved. Deletions cut 0 bases from V and 5 bases from J, with 2 bases between. Germline CDR1 reads LGHNA; CDR2 reads YSLEER. The length of the CDR3 is 13 residues. CDR3: CASSQEDNSPLHF. The CDR3 DNA is TGCGCCAGCAGCCAAGAGGATAATTCACCCCTCCACTTT.

J is TRBJ2-3 and V is TRBV15, with TRBD2 matching 7 bases. V shed 1 base, J shed 0 bases, and the junction held 4 bases outside the gene matches. CDR1 LNHNV and CDR2 YYDKDF come from the germline V gene (reference sequence). CDR3 size: 16 residues. Here the CDR3 DNA reads TGTGCCACCAGCAGAGTTGGGGGGGGGAGCACAGATACGCAGTATTTT. This codes for CATSRVGGGSTDTQYF.

This clone was detected only once. This chain links TRBV7-9 with TRBJ1-5, with TRBD1 matching 9 bases. Germline trimming cut 6 bases from V and 4 bases from J; bases unmatched to any gene: 1. The CDR3 totals 13 residues. The germline V gene encodes CDR1 SEHNR and CDR2 FQNEAQ (reference sequence). The CDR3 region is CASSGTGNQPQHF. The CDR3 coding sequence is TGTGCCAGCAGTGGGACAGGGAATCAGCCCCAGCATTTT.

The chain joins TRBV6-2 or TRBV6-3 to TRBJ2-7; TRBD2 matches at 7 bases. This CDR3 spans 13 amino acids. Looked up from germline, CDR1 is MNHEY and CDR2 is SVGEGT. Losses at the gene ends were 6 bases for V and 4 bases for J; bases not matched to a gene: 6. The CDR3 here is CASSSPGGYEQYF. The CDR3 region has the DNA TGTGCCAGCAGCAGTCCGGGGGGATACGAGCAGTACTTC.

The rearrangement joins TRBV5-6 to TRBJ1-2, with D possibly TRBD1 on 5 matching bases. CDR1 is SGHDT and CDR2 is YYEEEE in the germline V gene. The CDR3 totals 13 residues. V lost 4 bases and J 4 bases, leaving 11 bases between the germline ends. This chain's CDR3 is CASSPGGSYGYTF. CDR3 DNA sequence: TGTGCCAGCAGCCCCGGGGGAAGCTATGGCTACACCTTC.

This clone was seen a handful of times. The chain links TRBV4-3 to TRBJ1-1, with D possibly TRBD1 on 6 matching bases. This CDR3 is 15 amino acids long. The germline CDR1 and CDR2 sequences are LGHNA and YSLEER. The V end lost 4 bases, the J end lost 0 bases, and 12 bases lay between the germline ends. The CDR3 nucleotides read TGCGCCAGCAGCCGACGAGGACAGTTGAACACTGAAGCTTTCTTT. Residues: CASSRRGQLNTEAFF.

The V and J genes are TRBV7-9 and TRBJ1-2; no firm D call. The germline CDR1 and CDR2 sequences are SEHNR and FQNEAQ (reference sequence). V lost 5 bases and J lost 0, with 10 bases in between. CDR3 length: 14 residues. The CDR3 coding sequence is TGTGCCAGCAGCGCCCTGCCCCCTAACTATGGCTACACCTTC. As protein: CASSALPPNYGYTF. The variable domain in full, completed from reference TRBV7-9 and TRBJ1-2, reads DTGVSQNPRHKITKRGQNVTFRCDPISEHNRLYWYRQTLGQGPEFLTYFQNEAQLEKSRLLSDRFSAERPKGSFSTLEIQRTEQGDSAMYLCASSALPPNYGYTFGSGTRLTVV.

The gene calls are TRBV10-3 and TRBJ1-5; D perhaps matches TRBD1 (6 bases). V was trimmed by 0 bases and J by 3 bases, leaving 9 bases between them. The CDR3 consists of 15 residues. Germline V gene data show CDR1 as ENHRY and CDR2 as SYGVKD. CDR3 DNA: TGTGCCATCAGTGAGTCGGACAGCCTCAATCAGCCCCAGCATTTT. Its translation is CAISESDSLNQPQHF.